This T cell receptor (beta chain) was identified in a study of blood T cell repertoires in COVID-19. Libraries were prepared by immunoSEQ multiplex PCR; TCRdb keeps only in-frame clonotypes and omits some of them. The sample records approximately 450,000 clones, approximately 90% being singletons. This CDR3 has 13 residues. V lost 6 bases and J 4 bases, leaving 12 bases between the germline ends. The TCR comes from a woman in her thirties with acute or convalescent COVID-19. The gene calls are TRBV12-3 or TRBV12-4 and TRBJ1-1; maybe TRBD1 (5 bases). The sample consisted of peripheral blood. The CDR3 here is CASSQTAFTEAFF. DNA of the CDR3: TGTGCCAGCAGCCAGACAGCTTTCACTGAAGCTTTCTTT.